These 23 T cell receptor beta chains originate from one sample sequenced in a study of early T cells in non-severe SARS-CoV-2 infection. Each CDR3 protein gets one entry after TCRdb re-called the 5' RACE reads with MiXCR. In the table there are approximately 19,000 distinct CDR3 sequences, roughly 5% of which are singletons. The sequenced sample was whole blood. The source is an adult who was a healthcare worker with PCR-confirmed SARS-CoV-2 infection or an uninfected control (not recorded which).

This clonotype occurred many times. The chain combines TRBV20-1 with TRBJ1-1; the D gene is possibly TRBD1 (6 bases). The CDR3 extends over 15 amino acids. With 1 base removed from V and 0 bases from J, the gap between germline ends came to 12 bases. Germline lookup yields CDR1 DFQATT and CDR2 SNEGSKA (reference sequence). DNA for the CDR3: TGCAGTGCTAGAGTGGTAGACAGGATGAACACTGAAGCTTTCTTT. Translation: CSARVVDRMNTEAFF.

Here the CDR3 DNA reads TGTGCCAGCAGTTTCACAGGGGGTAATTCACCCCTCCACTTT. Protein sequence: CASSFTGGNSPLHF. This rearrangement joins TRBV12-3 or TRBV12-4 to TRBJ1-6, with TRBD1 matching 8 bases. With 3 bases clipped from V and 6 bases from J, the junction kept 1 base outside the gene matches. CDR3 size: 14 residues.

Many counts were recorded for this clonotype. V and J are TRBV28 and TRBJ1-2; the match to TRBD1 covers 8 bases. This CDR3 has 14 amino acids. J lost 5 bases, V lost 7 bases, and 9 bases had no gene match. From germline, CDR1 is MDHEN and CDR2 SYDVKM. Here the CDR3 DNA reads TGTGCCAGCACCAGGGACAGGACAGATTATGGCTACACCTTC. Translating gives CASTRDRTDYGYTF.

This clonotype has at least ten counts. This chain links TRBV7-6 with TRBJ1-5; D is possibly TRBD1 (5 bases). Germline values: CDR1 SGHVS, CDR2 FNYEAQ. V lost 1 base and J 6 bases, leaving 13 bases between the germline ends. This CDR3 region has 15 residues. Written as DNA, the CDR3 is TGTGCCAGCAGCTTAGGCGGGGGGAAGGGTCAGCCCCAGCATTTT. This gives the protein CASSLGGGKGQPQHF. The full variable domain, its missing parts supplied by reference TRBV7-6 and TRBJ1-5, is GAGVSQSPRYKVTKRGQDVALRCDPISGHVSLYWYRQALGQGPEFLTYFNYEAQQDKSGLPNDRFSAERPEGSISTLTIQRTEQRDSAMYRCASSLGGGKGQPQHFGDGTRLSIL.

This clonotype came up many times. The J gene is TRBJ1-1, the V gene TRBV18, with D possibly being TRBD1 (5 bases). V lost 4 bases to trimming and J lost 2 bases, with 17 bases between them. The CDR3 spans 16 residues. CDR1 is KGHSH, CDR2 LQKENI, per germline. As DNA, the CDR3 is TGTGCCAGCTCACTACTCAAGCGGGGCGACAACACTGAAGCTTTCTTT. Translating gives CASSLLKRGDNTEAFF.

The chain is built from TRBV24-1 and TRBJ2-1, with 8 positions matching TRBD2. V lost 4 bases to trimming and J lost 7 bases; unmatched junction nucleotides: 5. The CDR3 consists of 14 residues. Germline V lookup: CDR1 KGHDR, CDR2 SFDVKD. The DNA for the CDR3 is TGTGCCACCAGTGAGAGGACTAGCCAGAATGAGCAGTTCTTC. This gives the protein CATSERTSQNEQFF.

This clonotype was seen at least ten times. V and J are TRBV9 and TRBJ1-6, with a tentative D call TRBD1 (5 bases). The CDR3 has 14 amino acids. Between the trimmed V and J ends, which lost 4 bases and 8 bases, there was a span of 13 bases. The germline V gene encodes CDR1 SGDLS and CDR2 YYNGEE. The CDR3 here is CASSTRQSDSPLHF. DNA for the CDR3: TGTGCCAGCAGCACCCGACAGTCTGATTCACCCCTCCACTTT.

This chain connects TRBV12-3 or TRBV12-4 to TRBJ2-6, with 8 bases matching TRBD2. This CDR3 is 19 amino acids long. V was clipped by 5 bases and J by 0 bases; unmatched bases: 12. In DNA, the CDR3 is TGTGCCAGCAGTCGCGGGGGGCAATCCCCCTTCTCTGGGGCCAACGTCCTGACTTTC. The encoded protein is CASSRGGQSPFSGANVLTF.

This clonotype was seen many times. The gene calls are TRBV9 and TRBJ2-2, with TRBD2 matching over 11 bases. The germline CDR1 and CDR2 sequences are SGDLS and YYNGEE. Unmatched junction bases numbered 8, after V lost 4 bases and J lost 3 bases. The CDR3 length is 17 residues. The CDR3 spells CASSYHLAGGDTGELFF. CDR3 DNA sequence: TGTGCCAGCAGCTACCACCTAGCGGGAGGTGACACCGGGGAGCTGTTTTTT.

This clonotype was observed at least ten times. V and J are TRBV7-9 and TRBJ1-1, with D perhaps TRBD1 (6 bases). CDR3 length: 15 amino acids. V was trimmed by 3 bases and J by 0 bases, leaving 11 bases between them. Germline assignment: CDR1 SEHNR and CDR2 FQNEAQ (reference sequence). The CDR3 region has the DNA TGTGCCAGCAGCTTGCCTGGGACACTGAACACTGAAGCTTTCTTT. It specifies CASSLPGTLNTEAFF.

This clonotype appeared many times. J is TRBJ2-3 and V is TRBV28; tentative D call: TRBD2 (5 bases). From germline, CDR1 is MDHEN and CDR2 SYDVKM. The CDR3 length is 17 residues. V lost 1 base, J lost 2 bases, and 16 bases lay in between. The CDR3 nucleotides read TGTGCCAGCAGTTTATCCGGGGATCCCGAACACACAGATACGCAGTATTTT. Translating it yields CASSLSGDPEHTDTQYF.

This clonotype occurred many times. The rearrangement joins TRBV27 to TRBJ2-7; TRBD1 might be the D (6 bases). V was clipped by 4 bases and J by 5 bases, with 9 bases between them. Germline V gene data show CDR1 as MNHEY and CDR2 as SMNVEV (reference sequence). The CDR3 has 12 residues. The CDR3 loop reads CASSSDSNEQYV. The CDR3 DNA sequence: TGTGCCAGCAGTTCGGACAGTAACGAGCAGTACGTC.

Ten or more counts support this clonotype. This chain uses TRBV7-6 with TRBJ2-3; D is ambiguous. CDR1 is SGHVS and CDR2 is FNYEAQ in the germline V gene. V dropped 0 bases and J dropped 0 bases, with 10 bases sitting between them. The CDR3 runs 16 residues. The CDR3 loop is CASSLAPSTSTDTQYF. CDR3 sequence (DNA): TGTGCCAGCAGCTTAGCTCCCAGTACTAGCACAGATACGCAGTATTTT. Full variable domain (missing parts from reference TRBV7-6 and TRBJ2-3): GAGVSQSPRYKVTKRGQDVALRCDPISGHVSLYWYRQALGQGPEFLTYFNYEAQQDKSGLPNDRFSAERPEGSISTLTIQRTEQRDSAMYRCASSLAPSTSTDTQYFGPGTRLTVL.

This clonotype was picked up many times. This chain uses TRBV30 with TRBJ1-2, with unresolved D. The CDR3 is made up of 14 amino acids. Germline CDR1 GTSNPN, CDR2 SVGIG (reference sequence). Trimming took off 2 bases at V and 0 bases at J, with 10 bases between the two ends. In DNA form, the CDR3 reads TGTGCCTGGAGTCGGAGGGTTCCTAACTATGGCTACACCTTC. It is translated as CAWSRRVPNYGYTF.

This clonotype is labeled as medium-sized. The rearrangement joins TRBV15 to TRBJ2-7, with unresolved D. The CDR3 runs to 14 residues. Trimming removed 0 bases at V and 6 bases at J, with 12 bases between. Germline V lookup: CDR1 LNHNV, CDR2 YYDKDF (reference sequence). In DNA form, the CDR3 reads TGTGCCACCAGCAGAGATCTTATGACATTCGAGCAGTACGTC. Translating it yields CATSRDLMTFEQYV.

This clonotype was seen many times. The chain is built from TRBV5-3 and TRBJ2-5; D gene unclear. TRBV5-3 is annotated as an ORF whose role is uncertain. V was shortened by 1 base and J by 5 bases, with 15 bases between the two germline ends. This CDR3 contains 15 residues. The CDR3 DNA is TGTGCCAGAAGCTTGTGTCCCTGGAAGGCGGAGACCCAGTACTTC. It yields the protein CARSLCPWKAETQYF.

In this sample, this clonotype is medium-sized. The chain recombines TRBV5-4 with TRBJ1-5; D unclear. The CDR3 has 17 amino acids. V was clipped by 0 bases and J by 1 base, with 14 bases between them. CDR1 and CDR2 (germline): SGHNT, YYREEE (reference sequence). Here the CDR3 reads CASSLDGAGLSNQPQHF. In DNA form, the CDR3 reads TGTGCCAGCAGCTTGGACGGAGCGGGTTTAAGCAATCAGCCCCAGCATTTT. Drawing the rest from reference TRBV5-4 and TRBJ1-5, the complete variable domain is ETGVTQSPTHLIKTRGQQVTLRCSSQSGHNTVSWYQQALGQGPQFIFQYYREEENGRGNFPPRFSGLQFPNYSSELNVNALELDDSALYLCASSLDGAGLSNQPQHFGDGTRLSIL.

This clonotype was found a few times. This chain joins TRBV24-1 and TRBJ2-1, with 8 bases fitting TRBD2. The CDR3 extends over 17 amino acids. CDR1 and CDR2 from the germline V gene are KGHDR and SFDVKD. J lost 6 bases, V lost 4 bases, and 13 bases had no gene match. This CDR3 reads CATSEYDVSSGSNEQFF. The CDR3 DNA reads as TGTGCCACCAGTGAGTACGACGTTTCTAGCGGGTCCAATGAGCAGTTCTTC.

The genes are TRBV20-1 and TRBJ2-1; TRBD2 matches at 7 bases. Germline loops: CDR1 DFQATT, CDR2 SNEGSKA (reference sequence). The CDR3 is made up of 14 amino acids. V lost 3 bases, J lost 2 bases, and 4 bases stayed unmatched. The CDR3: CSASLSGTYNEQFF. CDR3 DNA: TGCAGTGCTAGTCTGAGCGGGACCTACAATGAGCAGTTCTTC.

This clonotype was found a few times. The rearrangement links TRBV20-1 to TRBJ2-7, with 7 bases that match TRBD2. The germline V gene encodes CDR1 DFQATT and CDR2 SNEGSKA (reference sequence). With V trimmed by 0 bases and J by 5 bases, 7 bases remained unmatched. The CDR3 covers 14 residues. This CDR3 reads CSAREMAGEHEQYV. CDR3 bases: TGCAGTGCTAGAGAGATGGCGGGAGAGCACGAGCAGTACGTC.

This clonotype showed up many times. This chain uses TRBV2 with TRBJ2-1; no clear D gene. The ends were cut back, 5 bases at V and 5 bases at J, with 10 bases in the middle. This CDR3 spans 13 amino acids. CDR1 SNHLY and CDR2 FYNNEI come from the germline V gene. Here the CDR3 reads CASSNLANNEQFF. The CDR3 DNA is TGTGCCAGCAGTAACCTGGCCAACAATGAGCAGTTCTTC. Variable domain in full (rest from reference TRBV2 and TRBJ2-1): EPEVTQTPSHQVTQMGQEVILRCVPISNHLYFYWYRQILGQKVEFLVSFYNNEISEKSEIFDDQFSVERPDGSNFTLKIRSTKLEDSAMYFCASSNLANNEQFFGPGTRLTVL.

Relative to its sample, this clonotype is medium-sized. V is TRBV12-3 or TRBV12-4 and J is TRBJ1-1; D is unclear. V was trimmed by 3 bases and J by 1 base, leaving 6 bases between them. CDR3 length equals 13 residues. In nucleotides, the CDR3 is TGTGCCAGCAGTTTGAACAGGAACACTGAAGCTTTCTTT. Protein product: CASSLNRNTEAFF.

This clonotype is judged medium-sized. This chain uses TRBV30 with TRBJ2-1; possibly TRBD1 for D (6 bases). Germline V gene sequence: CDR1 GTSNPN, CDR2 SVGIG (reference sequence). The CDR3 has 12 amino acids. V was cut by 4 bases and J by 8 bases, with 12 bases left in between. CDR3 in DNA: TGTGCCTGGATACAGGGACGGTATGAGCAGTTCTTC. As protein: CAWIQGRYEQFF.